Below, 20 T cell receptor beta chains from the same sample are listed, as sequenced in a study of T cells after yellow fever vaccination. Via MiXCR, TCRdb re-called the 5' RACE reads, giving one row per CDR3 protein. This table has about 550,000 distinct CDR3 sequences, 15% to 20% appearing once. The sample was PBMCs, taken 15 days after the yellow fever booster vaccination. These receptors were collected from a man aged 25 to 40 who received the YFV17D yellow fever vaccine.

This clonotype has more than one count but fewer than ten. The chain joins TRBV9 to TRBJ2-7; 13 bases map to TRBD2. This CDR3 comprises 17 residues. Germline V CDR1 and CDR2: SGDLS, YYNGEE. J lost 4 bases, V lost 4 bases, and 11 bases had no gene match. CDR3 sequence reads: CASSPGTSGIHQYEQYF. Written as DNA, the CDR3 is TGTGCCAGCAGCCCCGGGACTAGCGGGATCCACCAATACGAGCAGTACTTC.

The chain carries TRBV7-2 and TRBJ2-7; D tentatively reads TRBD1 or TRBD2 (5 bases each). Germline V CDR1 and CDR2: SGHTA, FQGNSA. V was pared by 5 bases and J by 3 bases, with 14 bases between. The length of the CDR3 is 14 residues. This CDR3 reads CASSPGPLDYEQYF. In DNA, the CDR3 is TGTGCCAGCAGCCCGGGACCTCTGGACTACGAGCAGTACTTC.

J is TRBJ2-5 and V is TRBV6-1, with D perhaps matching TRBD2 (6 bases). V lost 0 bases and J lost 4, with 9 bases in between. The CDR3 length is 14 residues. The germline V gene has CDR1 MNHNS and CDR2 SASEGT. CDR3 sequence (DNA): TGTGCCAGCAGTGAAGCGACGGGACTAGAGACCCAGTACTTC. Protein product: CASSEATGLETQYF.

The chain links TRBV7-9 to TRBJ1-1; D unresolved. Germline assignment: CDR1 SEHNR and CDR2 FQNEAQ (reference sequence). This CDR3 contains 11 residues. Trimming left V 5 bases short and J 8 bases short, with 9 bases between. The CDR3 is CASSPSGEAFF. The CDR3 coding sequence is TGTGCCAGCAGCCCCAGCGGGGAAGCTTTCTTT.

A few counts support this clonotype. The chain employs TRBV20-1 and TRBJ2-5, with 9 bases lining up with TRBD2. The ends lost 0 bases at V and 4 bases at J; junction bases unmatched: 6. Germline V gives CDR1 DFQATT, CDR2 SNEGSKA (reference sequence). The CDR3 is made up of 15 amino acids. The CDR3 DNA reads TGCAGTGCTAGAGAGGATCTAGCGGGATTAGAGACCCAGTACTTC. It codes for CSAREDLAGLETQYF.

This clonotype was observed a handful of times. The chain links TRBV6-5 to TRBJ2-1, with 8 bases identical to TRBD2. This CDR3 region has 16 residues. CDR1 MNHEY and CDR2 SVGAGI come from the germline V gene. The J segment lost 3 bases and the V segment lost 0 bases, leaving 4 bases of the junction unmatched. The CDR3: CASSYSRGRLYNEQFF. The CDR3 DNA follows: TGTGCCAGCAGTTACTCGCGCGGGAGGCTCTACAATGAGCAGTTCTTC.

The V and J genes are TRBV5-1 and TRBJ2-7; 7 bases are a match to TRBD1. The CDR3 is made up of 15 amino acids. With V trimmed by 4 bases and J by 5 bases, 12 bases remained unmatched. The V gene's germline CDR1 is SGHRS and CDR2 YFSETQ. The CDR3 region is CASSTQTGNSNEQYF. The CDR3 DNA follows: TGCGCCAGCAGCACCCAGACAGGGAATAGCAACGAGCAGTACTTC.

The V gene is TRBV7-8, the J gene TRBJ2-1; 9 bases map to TRBD1. The CDR3 loop spans 16 amino acids. V dropped 5 bases and J dropped 1; count of bases not matched to a gene: 6. Germline V CDR1 and CDR2: SGHVS, FQNEAQ. Here the CDR3 DNA reads TGTGCCAGCAGCGCTTTTGGACAGGGGTCCTACAATGAGCAGTTCTTC. Amino acids: CASSAFGQGSYNEQFF. The whole variable domain, remainder taken from reference TRBV7-8 and TRBJ2-1, is GAGVSQSPRYKVAKRGQDVALRCDPISGHVSLFWYQQALGQGPEFLTYFQNEAQLDKSGLPSDRFFAERPEGSVSTLKIQRTQQEDSAVYLCASSAFGQGSYNEQFFGPGTRLTVL.

The rearrangement links TRBV12-3 or TRBV12-4 to TRBJ2-6; D ambiguous. Between the trimmed V and J ends, which lost 7 bases and 0 bases, there was a span of 25 bases. This CDR3 spans 20 amino acids. CDR3 protein: CASTEIGSGRQLSGANVLTF. DNA for the CDR3: TGTGCCAGCACCGAGATTGGGTCAGGCCGCCAACTCTCTGGGGCCAACGTCCTGACTTTC.

The rearrangement joins TRBV9 to TRBJ1-3; TRBD1 matches 8 bases. The germline gives CDR1 SGDLS, CDR2 YYNGEE. With 4 bases clipped from V and 4 bases from J, the junction kept 7 bases outside the gene matches. The CDR3 has 15 residues. The CDR3 reads CASSQGTGQGNTIYF. The CDR3 bases are TGTGCCAGCAGCCAAGGGACAGGCCAAGGAAACACCATATATTTT.

This chain links TRBV5-6 with TRBJ2-1; TRBD2 agrees at 8 bases. V was clipped by 3 bases and J by 5 bases; unmatched bases: 7. This CDR3 spans 15 amino acids. The germline V gene has CDR1 SGHDT and CDR2 YYEEEE. The CDR3 DNA reads as TGTGCCAGCAGCTCCGTGGGGACTAGTGACAATGAGCAGTTCTTC. Amino acid sequence: CASSSVGTSDNEQFF.

Here the CDR3 DNA reads TGTGCCAGCAGCCAGGGGGTCGGAGGTGAGCAGTTCTTC. Translated, it gives CASSQGVGGEQFF. The V gene is TRBV3-1, the J gene TRBJ2-1, with D possibly called TRBD1 or TRBD2 (5 bases each). This CDR3 has 13 residues. CDR1 is LGHDT and CDR2 is YNNKEL in the germline V gene (reference sequence). Trimming pared 3 bases from V and 9 bases from J, leaving 12 bases between.

This clonotype was picked up a small number of times. The chain links TRBV4-3 to TRBJ1-6; D gene ambiguous. With 0 bases removed from V and 10 bases from J, the gap between germline ends came to 13 bases. The CDR3 has 15 amino acids. Germline V gene data show CDR1 as LGHNA and CDR2 as YSLEER. The CDR3 sequence: CASSQERAEGSPLHF. As DNA, the CDR3 is TGCGCCAGCAGCCAAGAGAGGGCAGAGGGCTCACCCCTCCACTTT.

This clonotype was picked up many times. This sequence joins TRBV27 and TRBJ2-5; no firm D call. In germline, CDR1 is MNHEY, CDR2 SMNVEV (reference sequence). The CDR3 consists of 15 residues. Trimming pared 0 bases from V and 4 bases from J, leaving 12 bases between. The CDR3 loop is CASSLSGQVGETQYF. The CDR3, as DNA: TGTGCCAGCAGTTTATCAGGGCAGGTGGGAGAGACCCAGTACTTC.

The V and J genes are TRBV5-1 and TRBJ2-1; 9 bases fit TRBD1. The CDR3 totals 14 residues. V trimming: 2 bases; J trimming: 6 bases; junction bases outside the gene matches: 3. CDR1 is SGHRS, CDR2 YFSETQ, per germline. The CDR3 DNA reads TGCGCCAGCAGCTTAGAGGGACAGGGCAATGAGCAGTTCTTC. This codes for CASSLEGQGNEQFF.

J is TRBJ2-7 and V is TRBV5-6; 7 bases are a match to TRBD2. The J segment lost 5 bases and the V segment lost 5 bases, leaving 10 bases of the junction unmatched. Per germline, CDR1 SGHDT and CDR2 YYEEEE. This CDR3 region has 14 residues. In DNA, the CDR3 is TGTGCCAGCAGAATAGCGGGCGGGGCCCACGAGCAGTACTTC. The encoded protein is CASRIAGGAHEQYF.

This clonotype was detected only a few times. The chain uses TRBV4-3 and TRBJ1-3; D uncertain. In germline, CDR1 is LGHNA, CDR2 YSLEER. The V end was cut by 0 bases, the J end by 4 bases, with 16 bases between. The CDR3 runs to 17 residues. CDR3 sequence (DNA): TGCGCCAGCAGCCAAGAGATGCCAGGAGCCTCCGGAAACACCATATATTTT. Protein sequence: CASSQEMPGASGNTIYF.

This chain's CDR3 is CATAIRTGRHEQYF. CDR3 nucleotide sequence: TGTGCCACCGCAATCCGGACAGGGAGGCACGAGCAGTACTTC. The V gene is TRBV30, the J gene TRBJ2-7, with 8 bases matching TRBD1. The V segment lost 8 bases and the J segment 5 bases; nucleotides outside the gene matches: 14. There are 14 residues in the CDR3. Germline CDR1 and CDR2: GTSNPN and SVGIG (reference sequence).

This clonotype was observed a few times. This chain uses TRBV27 with TRBJ2-7; D is unclear. CDR3 length equals 13 residues. Trimming removed 3 bases at V and 0 bases at J, with 6 bases between. Looked up from germline, CDR1 is MNHEY and CDR2 is SMNVEV (reference sequence). This CDR3 is CASSLYLSYEQYF. In DNA, the CDR3 is TGTGCCAGCAGTTTGTACCTCTCCTACGAGCAGTACTTC.

This clonotype has just a few counts. The chain combines TRBV7-2 with TRBJ2-1; the D gene is possibly TRBD2 (6 bases). Germline V lookup: CDR1 SGHTA, CDR2 FQGNSA. The CDR3 runs 14 residues. V shed 2 bases and J shed 8 bases, with 13 bases lying between them. The CDR3 region is CASSLTGGMYEQFF. The CDR3 region has the DNA TGTGCCAGCAGCTTAACCGGGGGAATGTATGAGCAGTTCTTC.